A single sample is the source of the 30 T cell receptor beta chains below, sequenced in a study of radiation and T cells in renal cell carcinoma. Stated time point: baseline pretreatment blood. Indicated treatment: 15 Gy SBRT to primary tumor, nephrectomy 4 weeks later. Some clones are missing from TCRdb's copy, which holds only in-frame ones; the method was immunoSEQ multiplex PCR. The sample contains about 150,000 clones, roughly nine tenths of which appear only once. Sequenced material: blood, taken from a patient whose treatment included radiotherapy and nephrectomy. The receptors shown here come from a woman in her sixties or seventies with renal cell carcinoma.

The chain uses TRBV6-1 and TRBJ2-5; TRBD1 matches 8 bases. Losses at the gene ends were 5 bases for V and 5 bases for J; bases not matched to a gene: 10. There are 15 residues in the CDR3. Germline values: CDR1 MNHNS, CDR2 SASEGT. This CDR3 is CASSPLTGAYETQYF. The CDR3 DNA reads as TGTGCCAGCAGTCCTTTGACAGGGGCCTACGAGACCCAGTACTTC.

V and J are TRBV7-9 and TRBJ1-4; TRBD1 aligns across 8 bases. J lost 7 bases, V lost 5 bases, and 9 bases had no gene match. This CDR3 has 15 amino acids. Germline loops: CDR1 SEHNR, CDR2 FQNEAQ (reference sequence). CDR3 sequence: CASSTRQGWSEKLFF. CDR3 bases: TGTGCCAGCAGCACAAGACAGGGGTGGAGTGAAAAACTGTTTTTT.

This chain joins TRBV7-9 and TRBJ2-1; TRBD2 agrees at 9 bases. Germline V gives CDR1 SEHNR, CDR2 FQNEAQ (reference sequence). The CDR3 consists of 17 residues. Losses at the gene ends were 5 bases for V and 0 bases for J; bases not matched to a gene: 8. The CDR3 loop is CASSPSGGTSSYNEQFF. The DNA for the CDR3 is TGTGCCAGCAGCCCAAGCGGGGGGACTAGCTCCTACAATGAGCAGTTCTTC.

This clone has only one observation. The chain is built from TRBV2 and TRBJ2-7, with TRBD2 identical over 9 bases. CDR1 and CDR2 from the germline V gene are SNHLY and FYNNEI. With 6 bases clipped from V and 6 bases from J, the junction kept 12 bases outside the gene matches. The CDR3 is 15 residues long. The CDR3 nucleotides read TGTGCCAGCAGCAGAAGAGGGGCGGGGGGGACCGAGCAGTACTTC. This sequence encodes CASSRRGAGGTEQYF. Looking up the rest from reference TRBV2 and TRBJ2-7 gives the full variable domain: EPEVTQTPSHQVTQMGQEVILRCVPISNHLYFYWYRQILGQKVEFLVSFYNNEISEKSEIFDDQFSVERPDGSNFTLKIRSTKLEDSAMYFCASSRRGAGGTEQYFGPGTRLTVT.

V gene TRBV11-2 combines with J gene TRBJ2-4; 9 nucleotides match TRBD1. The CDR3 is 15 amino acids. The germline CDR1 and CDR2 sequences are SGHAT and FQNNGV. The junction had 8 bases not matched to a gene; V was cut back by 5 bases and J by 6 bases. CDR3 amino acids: CASSAPQGARNIQYF. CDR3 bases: TGTGCCAGCAGCGCACCACAGGGGGCGAGAAACATTCAGTACTTC.

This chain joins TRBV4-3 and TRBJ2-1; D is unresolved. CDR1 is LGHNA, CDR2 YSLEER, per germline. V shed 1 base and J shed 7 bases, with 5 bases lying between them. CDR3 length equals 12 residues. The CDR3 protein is CASSQVKNEQFF. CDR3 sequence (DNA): TGCGCCAGCAGCCAAGTTAAGAATGAGCAGTTCTTC.

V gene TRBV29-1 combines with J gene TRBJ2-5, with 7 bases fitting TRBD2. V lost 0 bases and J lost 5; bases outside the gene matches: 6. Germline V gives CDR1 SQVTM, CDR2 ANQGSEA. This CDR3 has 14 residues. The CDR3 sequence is CSVEDPRGGETQYF. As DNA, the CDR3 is TGCAGCGTTGAAGATCCGAGGGGAGGGGAGACCCAGTACTTC.

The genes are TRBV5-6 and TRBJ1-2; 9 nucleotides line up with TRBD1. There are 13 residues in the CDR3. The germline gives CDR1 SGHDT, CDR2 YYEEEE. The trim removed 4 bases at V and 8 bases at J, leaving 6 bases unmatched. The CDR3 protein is CASSPGQGRGYTF. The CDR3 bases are TGTGCCAGCAGCCCCGGACAGGGGAGGGGCTACACCTTC.

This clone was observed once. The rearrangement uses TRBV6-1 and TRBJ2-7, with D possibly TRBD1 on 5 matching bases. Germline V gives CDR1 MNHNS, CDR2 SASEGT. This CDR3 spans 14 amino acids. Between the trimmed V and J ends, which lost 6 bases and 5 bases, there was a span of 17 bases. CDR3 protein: CASRPPGSVDEQYF. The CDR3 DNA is TGTGCCAGCAGACCTCCAGGGTCGGTCGACGAGCAGTACTTC.

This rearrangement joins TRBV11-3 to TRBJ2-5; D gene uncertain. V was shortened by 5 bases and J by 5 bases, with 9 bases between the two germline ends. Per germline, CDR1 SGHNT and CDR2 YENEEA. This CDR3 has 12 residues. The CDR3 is CASSQIGETQYF. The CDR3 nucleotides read TGTGCCAGCAGCCAAATCGGTGAGACCCAGTACTTC.

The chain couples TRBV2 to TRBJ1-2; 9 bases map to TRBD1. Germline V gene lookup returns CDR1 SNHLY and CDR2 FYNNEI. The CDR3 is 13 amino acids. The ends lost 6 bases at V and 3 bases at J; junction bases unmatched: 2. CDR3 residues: CASRGTGYYGYTF. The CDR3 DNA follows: TGTGCCAGCAGAGGGACAGGGTACTATGGCTACACCTTC.

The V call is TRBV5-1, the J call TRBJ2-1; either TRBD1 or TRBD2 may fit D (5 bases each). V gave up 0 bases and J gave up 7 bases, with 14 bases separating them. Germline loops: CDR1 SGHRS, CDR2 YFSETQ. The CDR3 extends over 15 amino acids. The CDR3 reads CASSLAPGAGNEQFF. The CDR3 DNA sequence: TGCGCCAGCAGCTTGGCCCCCGGGGCCGGTAATGAGCAGTTCTTC.

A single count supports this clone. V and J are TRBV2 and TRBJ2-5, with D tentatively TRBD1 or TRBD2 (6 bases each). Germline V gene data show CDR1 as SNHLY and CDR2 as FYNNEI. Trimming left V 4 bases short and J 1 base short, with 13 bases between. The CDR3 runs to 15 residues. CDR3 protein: CASSGGGPPQETQYF. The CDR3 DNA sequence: TGTGCCAGCAGTGGAGGGGGGCCCCCCCAAGAGACCCAGTACTTC.

The CDR3 DNA reads TGTGCCTGGTGCTCAGACCCCTGCGCGGAAAAACTGTTTTTT. This encodes CAWCSDPCAEKLFF. V is TRBV30 and J is TRBJ1-4; no definite D call. The length of the CDR3 is 14 residues. Trimming took 5 bases from V and 8 from J, leaving 18 bases between them. The germline V gene has CDR1 GTSNPN and CDR2 SVGIG (reference sequence).

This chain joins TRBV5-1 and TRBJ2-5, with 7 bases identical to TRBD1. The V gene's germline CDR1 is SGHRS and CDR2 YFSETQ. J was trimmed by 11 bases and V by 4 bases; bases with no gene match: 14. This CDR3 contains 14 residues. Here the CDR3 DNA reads TGCGCCAGCAGCGCTACCACAGGGGCGGATGAGCAGTACTTC. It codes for CASSATTGADEQYF.

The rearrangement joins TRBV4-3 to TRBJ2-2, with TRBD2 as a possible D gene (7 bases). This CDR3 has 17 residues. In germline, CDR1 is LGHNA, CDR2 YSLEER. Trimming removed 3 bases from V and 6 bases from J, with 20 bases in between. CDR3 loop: CASSQGTRGGVAGELFF. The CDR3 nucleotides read TGCGCCAGCAGCCAGGGGACAAGGGGGGGTGTCGCCGGGGAGCTGTTTTTT.

DNA of the CDR3: TGTGCCAGCAGCCTGGGACTAGCGCTCTACAATGAGCAGTTCTTC. Its protein product is CASSLGLALYNEQFF. The chain links TRBV9 to TRBJ2-1, with 10 bases that match TRBD2. The germline V gene encodes CDR1 SGDLS and CDR2 YYNGEE. The junction had 4 bases not matched to a gene; V was cut back by 4 bases and J by 3 bases. This CDR3 comprises 15 residues.

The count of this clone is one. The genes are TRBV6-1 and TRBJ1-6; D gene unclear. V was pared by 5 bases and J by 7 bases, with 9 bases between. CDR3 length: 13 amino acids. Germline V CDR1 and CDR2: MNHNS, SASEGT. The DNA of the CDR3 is TGTGCCAGCAGTTATGGGATGAATTCACCCCTCCACTTT. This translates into CASSYGMNSPLHF.

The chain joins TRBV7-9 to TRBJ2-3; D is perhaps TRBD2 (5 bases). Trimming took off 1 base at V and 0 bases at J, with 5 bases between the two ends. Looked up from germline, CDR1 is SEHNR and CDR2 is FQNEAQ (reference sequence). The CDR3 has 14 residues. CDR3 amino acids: CASSLGTSTDTQYF. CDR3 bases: TGTGCCAGCAGCTTAGGGACTAGCACAGATACGCAGTATTTT. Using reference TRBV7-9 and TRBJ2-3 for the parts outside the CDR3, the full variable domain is DTGVSQNPRHKITKRGQNVTFRCDPISEHNRLYWYRQTLGQGPEFLTYFQNEAQLEKSRLLSDRFSAERPKGSFSTLEIQRTEQGDSAMYLCASSLGTSTDTQYFGPGTRLTVL.

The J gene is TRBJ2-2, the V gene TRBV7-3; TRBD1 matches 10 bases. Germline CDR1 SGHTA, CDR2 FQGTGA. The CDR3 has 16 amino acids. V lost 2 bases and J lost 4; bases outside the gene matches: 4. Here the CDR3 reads CASSLQRTGGTGELFF. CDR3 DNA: TGTGCCAGCAGCTTACAGCGGACAGGGGGCACCGGGGAGCTGTTTTTT.

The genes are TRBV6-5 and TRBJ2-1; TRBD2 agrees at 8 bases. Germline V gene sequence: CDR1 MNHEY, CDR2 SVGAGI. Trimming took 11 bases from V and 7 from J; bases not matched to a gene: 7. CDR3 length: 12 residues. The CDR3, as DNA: TGTGCCCTTGAACTAGCGGAGAATGAGCAGTTCTTC. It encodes CALELAENEQFF.

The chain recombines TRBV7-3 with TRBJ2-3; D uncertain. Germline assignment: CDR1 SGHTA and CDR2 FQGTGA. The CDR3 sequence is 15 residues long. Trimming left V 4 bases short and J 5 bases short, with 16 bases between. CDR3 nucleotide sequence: TGTGCCAGCAGCTCGCCGGGTCCTAAGGGAGATACGCAGTATTTT. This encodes CASSSPGPKGDTQYF.

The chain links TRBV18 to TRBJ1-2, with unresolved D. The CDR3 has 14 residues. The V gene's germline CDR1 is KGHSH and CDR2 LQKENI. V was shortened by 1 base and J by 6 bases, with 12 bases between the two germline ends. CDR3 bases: TGTGCCAGCTCACCACTTTTGGGGAGCGATGGCTACACCTTC. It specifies CASSPLLGSDGYTF.

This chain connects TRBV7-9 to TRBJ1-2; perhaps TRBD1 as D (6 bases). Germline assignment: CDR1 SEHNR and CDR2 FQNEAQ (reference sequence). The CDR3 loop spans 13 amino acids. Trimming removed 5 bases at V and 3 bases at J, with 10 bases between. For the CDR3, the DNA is TGTGCCAGCAGCGGGGACACTGACTATGGCTACACCTTC. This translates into CASSGDTDYGYTF.

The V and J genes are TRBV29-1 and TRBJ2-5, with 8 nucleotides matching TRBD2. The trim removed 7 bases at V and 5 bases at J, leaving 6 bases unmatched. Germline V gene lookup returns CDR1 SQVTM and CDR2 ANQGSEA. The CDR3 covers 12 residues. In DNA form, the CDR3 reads TGCAGCGCCAACTCGGGGGGGGAGACCCAGTACTTC. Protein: CSANSGGETQYF.

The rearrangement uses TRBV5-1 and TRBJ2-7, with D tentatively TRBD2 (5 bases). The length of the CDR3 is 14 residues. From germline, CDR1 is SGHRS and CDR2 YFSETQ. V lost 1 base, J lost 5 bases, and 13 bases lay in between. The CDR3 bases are TGCGCCAGCAGCTTGAGGGCGGGTGAGGACGAGCAGTACTTC. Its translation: CASSLRAGEDEQYF.

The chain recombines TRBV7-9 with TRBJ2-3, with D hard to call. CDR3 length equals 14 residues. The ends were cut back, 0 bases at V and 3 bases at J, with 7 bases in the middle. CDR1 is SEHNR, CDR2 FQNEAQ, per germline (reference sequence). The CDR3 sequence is CASSLASQTDTQYF. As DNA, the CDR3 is TGTGCCAGCAGCTTAGCTTCTCAGACAGATACGCAGTATTTT.

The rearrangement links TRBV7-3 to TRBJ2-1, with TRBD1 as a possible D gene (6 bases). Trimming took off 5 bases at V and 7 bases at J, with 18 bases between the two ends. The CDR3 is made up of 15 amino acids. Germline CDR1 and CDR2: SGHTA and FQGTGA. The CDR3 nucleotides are TGTGCCAGCAGCCCGTCGGGACAAGGCGGGAATGAGCAGTTCTTC. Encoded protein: CASSPSGQGGNEQFF.

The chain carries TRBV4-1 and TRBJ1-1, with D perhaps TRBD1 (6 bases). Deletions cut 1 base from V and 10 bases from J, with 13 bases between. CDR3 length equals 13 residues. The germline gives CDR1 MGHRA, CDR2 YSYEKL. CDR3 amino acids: CASSQADRSPAFF. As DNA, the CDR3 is TGCGCCAGCAGCCAAGCAGACAGGTCCCCAGCTTTCTTT.

In DNA form, the CDR3 reads TGTGCCAGCAGCGCTAGCGGGGGGTTTAAAAACATTCAGTACTTC. It codes for CASSASGGFKNIQYF. This chain links TRBV9 with TRBJ2-4; 11 bases are a match to TRBD2. With V trimmed by 3 bases and J by 4 bases, 3 bases remained unmatched. Germline CDR1 and CDR2: SGDLS and YYNGEE. The CDR3 covers 15 residues.